Here is one T cell receptor (beta chain) with its context. This record comes from a study of T cell changes during pregnancy in multiple sclerosis. Sequencing was performed with immunoSEQ multiplex PCR; in TCRdb, only in-frame clones are kept and a portion is missing. The sample consists of about 50,000 clones, 85% to 95% of them appearing once. The CDR3 is 13 residues long. The V end was cut by 5 bases, the J end by 2 bases, with 11 bases between. In germline, CDR1 is SGHDT, CDR2 YYEEEE. The chain recombines TRBV5-6 with TRBJ2-7, with a weak D call TRBD2 (5 bases). Here the sequenced sample was CD4+ T cells from peripheral blood mononuclear cells, taken after pregnancy. The receptor's source is a female donor in good health, enrolled as a control in a pregnancy study. CDR3 bases: TGTGCCAGCAGTCGGGCGGGCCCCTACGAGCAGTACTTC. It encodes CASSRAGPYEQYF.